The 19 T cell receptor beta chains below come from one sample, sequenced in a study of blood T cell repertoires in COVID-19 (dated by TCRdb to about 2020). Libraries were prepared through the immunoSEQ multiplex PCR assay. TCRdb obtained this table from immuneACCESS and retained in-frame rearrangements with V and J assigned. These tables miss some clones; where compared with another copy, unresolved V genes account for less than half of the shortfall, and the remainder is unexplained. The sample profile shows hundreds of thousands of clones; about 80% of them were found once. 3% to 4% of the sample comes from the top ten. The specimen sequenced was PBMCs or T cells enriched from blood (not recorded which). The source of these receptors is a woman in her 40s who had been exposed to COVID-19.

J is TRBJ1-6 and V is TRBV5-1, with D tentatively TRBD1 (5 bases). Germline V CDR1 and CDR2: SGHRS, YFSETQ. The ends were cut back, 4 bases at V and 10 bases at J, with 18 bases in the middle. This CDR3 is built from 15 residues. The DNA of the CDR3 is TGCGCCAGCAGCCCACTTAACGGGGGTGGGTCACCCCTCCACTTT. It translates to CASSPLNGGGSPLHF.

The chain links TRBV30 to TRBJ1-1, with D possibly TRBD1 on 6 matching bases. CDR3 length equals 12 residues. The germline gives CDR1 GTSNPN, CDR2 SVGIG (reference sequence). The ends were cut back, 5 bases at V and 4 bases at J, with 11 bases in the middle. The chain's CDR3 is CAWEGGPTEAFF. Written as DNA, the CDR3 is TGTGCCTGGGAGGGGGGGCCCACTGAAGCTTTCTTT.

The V gene is TRBV2, the J gene TRBJ1-2; 7 nucleotides align to TRBD1. The CDR3 extends over 13 amino acids. Germline CDR1 SNHLY, CDR2 FYNNEI. V shed 7 bases, J shed 8 bases, and the junction held 10 bases outside the gene matches. CDR3 residues: CASKRGRFDGYTF. CDR3 DNA: TGTGCCAGCAAAAGGGGGCGGTTTGACGGCTACACCTTC.

V and J are TRBV28 and TRBJ2-5, with 7 bases fitting TRBD1. In germline, CDR1 is MDHEN, CDR2 SYDVKM. This CDR3 comprises 12 residues. With 6 bases clipped from V and 5 bases from J, the junction kept 3 bases outside the gene matches. Here the CDR3 DNA reads TGTGCCAGCAGGACAGGGACCGAGACCCAGTACTTC. It encodes CASRTGTETQYF.

J is TRBJ1-6 and V is TRBV6-5; TRBD1 matches at 8 bases. V gave up 0 bases and J gave up 5 bases; unmatched junction bases: 3. The CDR3 runs to 16 residues. Looked up from germline, CDR1 is MNHEY and CDR2 is SVGAGI. CDR3 nucleotides: TGTGCCAGCAGTTACTCCGGACAGGGAGATAATTCACCCCTCCACTTT. As protein: CASSYSGQGDNSPLHF.

This sequence joins TRBV6-6 and TRBJ2-5; 8 nucleotides agree with TRBD1. The germline gives CDR1 MNHNY, CDR2 SVGAGI (reference sequence). The CDR3 is 14 residues long. The J segment lost 2 bases and the V segment lost 6 bases, leaving 5 bases of the junction unmatched. The CDR3 is CASRATGVQETQYF. In nucleotides, the CDR3 is TGTGCCAGCAGGGCGACAGGGGTTCAAGAGACCCAGTACTTC.

This clone has a single count. The chain combines TRBV12-3 or TRBV12-4 with TRBJ1-2; D perhaps matches TRBD1 (5 bases). The CDR3 consists of 13 residues. Trimming pared 8 bases from V and 3 bases from J, leaving 13 bases between. The CDR3 bases are TGTGCCAGCCGTCAGGCGGGGGACTATGGCTACACCTTC. The encoded protein is CASRQAGDYGYTF.

V usage is TRBV30 and J usage is TRBJ1-1; the D is unclear. CDR1 and CDR2 (germline): GTSNPN, SVGIG (reference sequence). The CDR3 spans 13 residues. V lost 5 bases to trimming and J lost 0 bases, with 10 bases between them. CDR3 loop: CAWAGGVNTEAFF. The CDR3 DNA reads TGTGCCTGGGCGGGCGGGGTGAACACTGAAGCTTTCTTT. The full variable domain, rest sourced from reference TRBV30 and TRBJ1-1, is SQTIHQWPATLVQPVGSPLSLECTVEGTSNPNLYWYRQAAGRGLQLLFYSVGIGQISSEVPQNLSASRPQDRQFILSSKKLLLSDSGFYLCAWAGGVNTEAFFGQGTRLTVV.

This clone was detected ten times or more. J is TRBJ1-5 and V is TRBV28; D possibly corresponds to TRBD1 (5 bases). The CDR3 spans 16 residues. V shed 5 bases and J shed 2 bases, with 16 bases lying between them. Germline loops: CDR1 MDHEN, CDR2 SYDVKM. The CDR3 region has the DNA TGTGCCAGCAGTCGTGGGGGGTTGGGCCGCAATCAGCCCCAGCATTTT. This gives the protein CASSRGGLGRNQPQHF.

V and J are TRBV18 and TRBJ2-3, with 8 bases aligning to TRBD1. The V and J ends lost 1 base and 3 bases, in that order; junction bases with no gene match: 0. CDR3 length: 14 residues. Germline V CDR1 and CDR2: KGHSH, LQKENI. This CDR3 is CASSPRQGTDTQYF. CDR3 in DNA: TGTGCCAGCTCACCACGACAGGGGACAGATACGCAGTATTTT.

The rearrangement joins TRBV3-1 (or the pseudogene TRBV3-2) to TRBJ1-3; the D gene is possibly TRBD1 (5 bases). Germline loops: CDR1 LGHDT, CDR2 YNNKEL (reference sequence). This CDR3 contains 15 residues. V dropped 0 bases and J dropped 1 base, with 7 bases sitting between them. Here the CDR3 DNA reads TGTGCCAGCAGCCAAGATCAGGGATCTGGAAACACCATATATTTT. Translation gives CASSQDQGSGNTIYF.

The genes are TRBV19 and TRBJ2-7; D ambiguous. This CDR3 contains 14 residues. V was clipped by 1 base and J by 3 bases, with 10 bases between them. Germline values: CDR1 LNHDA, CDR2 SQIVND (reference sequence). CDR3 protein: CASSIAKSGYEQYF. The CDR3 DNA sequence: TGTGCCAGTAGTATAGCGAAGTCGGGCTACGAGCAGTACTTC.

The V call is TRBV25-1, the J call TRBJ2-1; no clear D gene. Germline loops: CDR1 MGHDK, CDR2 SYGVNS. The CDR3 is made up of 11 amino acids. Deletions cut 6 bases from V and 7 bases from J, with 7 bases between. The CDR3 loop is CASRYNNEQFF. DNA of the CDR3: TGTGCCAGCAGATACAATAATGAGCAGTTCTTC.

V and J are TRBV9 and TRBJ1-4; 9 nucleotides match TRBD1. Germline CDR1 SGDLS, CDR2 YYNGEE. CDR3 length equals 19 residues. Trimming took 1 base from V and 0 from J; bases not matched to a gene: 10. CDR3 loop: CASSVSGTGLFATNEKLFF. For the CDR3, the DNA is TGTGCCAGCAGCGTATCCGGGACAGGGCTCTTCGCAACTAATGAAAAACTGTTTTTT.

The CDR3 reads CASREGYGANVLTF. DNA of the CDR3: TGTGCCAGCAGGGAGGGGTATGGGGCCAACGTCCTGACTTTC. J is TRBJ2-6 and V is TRBV6-5; TRBD2 might be the D (6 bases). The CDR3 is 14 amino acids. Germline V gives CDR1 MNHEY, CDR2 SVGAGI. V was shortened by 6 bases and J by 3 bases, with 9 bases between the two germline ends.

The chain's CDR3 is CASSLEGVAEQYF. CDR3 nucleotide sequence: TGTGCCAGCAGCTTAGAAGGGGTCGCCGAGCAGTACTTC. The chain is built from TRBV7-8 and TRBJ2-7; perhaps TRBD1 as D (5 bases). CDR1 and CDR2 (germline): SGHVS, FQNEAQ. The V gene lost 1 base and the J gene lost 6 bases, with 10 bases spanning the gap. The CDR3 is 13 amino acids.

This chain joins TRBV28 and TRBJ2-3; D possibly corresponds to TRBD2 (6 bases). V was cut by 5 bases and J by 4 bases, with 13 bases left in between. The CDR3 length is 14 residues. Germline V CDR1 and CDR2: MDHEN, SYDVKM. The CDR3 is CASSPSWGADTQYF. In DNA, the CDR3 is TGTGCCAGCAGTCCATCTTGGGGGGCAGATACGCAGTATTTT.

The chain is built from TRBV11-3 and TRBJ1-3, with 8 bases matching TRBD1. The V gene end was trimmed by 2 bases and the J gene end by 0 bases; junction bases not matched to a gene: 6. Germline V gene data show CDR1 as SGHNT and CDR2 as YENEEA. This CDR3 is built from 17 residues. In nucleotides, the CDR3 is TGTGCCAGCAGCTTACGGACAGGGACTCACTCTGGAAACACCATATATTTT. Its protein product is CASSLRTGTHSGNTIYF.

The J gene is TRBJ1-2, the V gene TRBV7-9; 8 nucleotides agree with TRBD1. The ends lost 1 base at V and 2 bases at J; junction bases unmatched: 9. The CDR3 has 17 amino acids. CDR1 and CDR2 (germline): SEHNR, FQNEAQ (reference sequence). The chain's CDR3 is CASSLGTGSRTNYGYTF. In DNA, the CDR3 is TGTGCCAGCAGCTTAGGGACAGGGAGTCGAACCAACTATGGCTACACCTTC.